These 21 T cell receptor beta chains were sequenced from one sample in a study of blood T cell repertoires in COVID-19. The assay was immunoSEQ multiplex PCR, and TCRdb's table has in-frame clones only and misses some. The sample gives around 240,000 clones, roughly 86% of which show up once; 2% to 2.5% is in the top ten. Input material: PBMCs or T cells enriched from blood (not recorded which). These receptor sequences come from a woman aged 45-65 years who had recovered from COVID-19.

This chain uses TRBV28 with TRBJ2-5, with D possibly matching TRBD2 (5 bases). The CDR3 length is 14 residues. The germline V gene encodes CDR1 MDHEN and CDR2 SYDVKM. V was cut by 6 bases and J by 1 base, with 12 bases left in between. The CDR3 here is CASSYGLVQETQYF. DNA of the CDR3: TGTGCCAGCAGCTATGGACTGGTCCAAGAGACCCAGTACTTC.

The chain uses TRBV15 and TRBJ1-1; no clear D. V dropped 0 bases and J dropped 5 bases, with 10 bases sitting between them. CDR1 is LNHNV, CDR2 YYDKDF, per germline (reference sequence). The CDR3 is 14 amino acids. The CDR3 DNA sequence: TGTGCCACCAGCAGAGATCCGGGTTGGACTGAAGCTTTCTTT. Its protein product is CATSRDPGWTEAFF.

The chain is built from TRBV3-1 (or the pseudogene TRBV3-2) and TRBJ1-6; D is unresolved. The length of the CDR3 is 13 residues. The germline V gene encodes CDR1 LGHDT and CDR2 YNNKEL (reference sequence). Trimming stripped 6 bases from V and 9 bases from J, with 12 bases between. The CDR3 protein is CASSVGILSPLHF. For the CDR3, the DNA is TGTGCCAGCAGTGTCGGGATTCTTTCACCCCTCCACTTT.

V is TRBV11-1 and J is TRBJ2-1; 11 bases agree with TRBD2. CDR3 size: 16 residues. V dropped 5 bases and J dropped 7; count of bases not matched to a gene: 10. Germline CDR1 is SGHAT and CDR2 is FQDESV (reference sequence). This chain's CDR3 is CASSPTSGGRGNEQFF. DNA of the CDR3: TGTGCCAGCAGCCCAACTAGCGGGGGCCGAGGAAATGAGCAGTTCTTC. The full variable domain, in which reference TRBV11-1 and TRBJ2-1 provide the parts outside the CDR3, is EAEVAQSPRYKITEKSQAVAFWCDPISGHATLYWYRQILGQGPELLVQFQDESVVDDSQLPKDRFSAERLKGVDSTLKIQPAELGDSAMYLCASSPTSGGRGNEQFFGPGTRLTVL.

The CDR3 DNA reads as TGTGCCATCGGGACAGGGTCGGGTTCCTACAATGAGCAGTTCTTC. It is translated as CAIGTGSGSYNEQFF. The chain is built from TRBV10-3 and TRBJ2-1, with 9 bases that match TRBD1. CDR3 length: 15 residues. The junction had 6 bases not matched to a gene; V was cut back by 8 bases and J by 1 base. Germline CDR1 ENHRY, CDR2 SYGVKD.

V is TRBV4-3 and J is TRBJ2-5; the D gene is possibly TRBD1 (6 bases). The CDR3 covers 13 residues. Germline V gives CDR1 LGHNA, CDR2 YSLEER. Trimming left V 0 bases short and J 9 bases short, with 11 bases between. The CDR3 DNA sequence: TGCGCCAGCAGCCAAGAACAGGGTGGGGCCCAGTACTTC. The encoded protein is CASSQEQGGAQYF.

The V and J genes are TRBV7-2 and TRBJ2-3; D is ambiguous. The germline CDR1 and CDR2 sequences are SGHTA and FQGNSA. The CDR3 runs 12 residues. Deletions cut 5 bases from V and 0 bases from J, with 3 bases between. The CDR3 DNA reads TGTGCCAGCAGCCGGAGCACAGATACGCAGTATTTT. It translates to CASSRSTDTQYF.

The chain combines TRBV12-3 or TRBV12-4 with TRBJ1-2; a weak D match, TRBD1 (5 bases). The V end lost 5 bases, the J end lost 8 bases, and 15 bases lay between the germline ends. The CDR3 loop spans 13 amino acids. The CDR3 spells CASSPSVRGGYTF. The CDR3, as DNA: TGTGCCAGCAGTCCCTCGGTTCGGGGGGGCTACACCTTC.

The chain links TRBV4-2 to TRBJ2-7, with 7 bases aligning to TRBD1. The ends lost 2 bases at V and 2 bases at J; junction bases unmatched: 6. The CDR3 has 15 residues. Germline CDR1 is LGHNA and CDR2 is YNFKEQ. The DNA for the CDR3 is TGTGCCAGCAGCCAATCCCGACAGGGAACCTACGAGCAGTACTTC. This sequence encodes CASSQSRQGTYEQYF.

V is TRBV9 and J is TRBJ2-5, with D perhaps TRBD1 (5 bases). Germline V gives CDR1 SGDLS, CDR2 YYNGEE. The CDR3 consists of 16 residues. V was clipped by 4 bases and J by 5 bases, with 21 bases between them. This CDR3 is CASSRVTGAGWETQYF. The CDR3 DNA sequence: TGTGCCAGCAGCCGTGTAACAGGAGCCGGTTGGGAGACCCAGTACTTC.

In this sample, this clone turned up a few times. The chain has TRBV7-2 and TRBJ1-2; 7 bases map to TRBD1. CDR1 is SGHTA and CDR2 is FQGNSA in the germline V gene. With V trimmed by 1 base and J by 0 bases, 2 bases remained unmatched. The CDR3 runs to 15 residues. CDR3 sequence reads: CASSLDGTANYGYTF. In nucleotides, the CDR3 is TGTGCCAGCAGCTTAGACGGGACAGCTAACTATGGCTACACCTTC. Full variable domain (rest looked up from reference TRBV7-2 and TRBJ1-2): GAGVSQSPSNKVTEKGKDVELRCDPISGHTALYWYRQSLGQGLEFLIYFQGNSAPDKSGLPSDRFSAERTGGSVSTLTIQRTQQEDSAVYLCASSLDGTANYGYTFGSGTRLTVV.

The chain couples TRBV4-3 to TRBJ1-6; D possibly corresponds to TRBD1 (5 bases). CDR1 LGHNA and CDR2 YSLEER come from the germline V gene. V was shortened by 0 bases and J by 6 bases, with 12 bases between the two germline ends. The CDR3 covers 16 residues. CDR3 nucleotides: TGCGCCAGCAGCCAAGATGCAGGACACCTTAATTCACCCCTCCACTTT. It codes for CASSQDAGHLNSPLHF.

The CDR3 reads CASISGVGDTQYF. The DNA of the CDR3 is TGTGCCAGCATCTCAGGGGTCGGGGATACGCAGTATTTT. The chain employs TRBV2 and TRBJ2-3; possibly TRBD1 for D (6 bases). In germline, CDR1 is SNHLY, CDR2 FYNNEI. The CDR3 has 13 amino acids. The V and J ends lost 7 bases and 6 bases respectively, with 14 bases between them.

The chain recombines TRBV6-2 or TRBV6-3 with TRBJ2-5, with TRBD2 matching 7 bases. Per the germline V gene, CDR1 is MNHEY and CDR2 is SVGEGT. V shed 2 bases and J 1 base; nucleotides not matched to a gene: 7. This CDR3 contains 16 residues. CDR3: CASSYEAGVFQETQYF. CDR3 in DNA: TGTGCCAGCAGTTACGAGGCGGGAGTATTCCAAGAGACCCAGTACTTC.

The rearrangement uses TRBV5-4 and TRBJ2-1, with 9 bases lining up with TRBD2. Germline CDR1 reads SGHNT; CDR2 reads YYREEE (reference sequence). There are 16 residues in the CDR3. The V segment lost 3 bases and the J segment 8 bases; nucleotides outside the gene matches: 12. CDR3 DNA sequence: TGTGCCAGCAGCTCGTATGTAGCGGGAGCCCTCCATGAGCAGTTCTTC. It specifies CASSSYVAGALHEQFF.

This CDR3 reads CASSQDRAYYEQYF. The CDR3 DNA follows: TGTGCCAGCAGTCAAGACAGGGCTTACTACGAGCAGTACTTC. The chain carries TRBV7-2 and TRBJ2-7; 7 nucleotides match TRBD1. Germline assignment: CDR1 SGHTA and CDR2 FQGNSA. This CDR3 is 14 amino acids long. V lost 6 bases, J lost 3 bases, and 8 bases stayed unmatched.

This rearrangement joins TRBV5-3 to TRBJ2-7; 12 bases are shared with TRBD2. TRBV5-3 is an open reading frame whose function is uncertain. The CDR3 spans 16 residues. With 4 bases clipped from V and 2 bases from J, the junction kept 7 bases outside the gene matches. The CDR3 DNA reads TGTGCCAGAAGCCCGTCCGGACTAGCGGGAACCTACGAGCAGTACTTC. This gives the protein CARSPSGLAGTYEQYF.

This clone was detected a few times. The chain has TRBV24-1 and TRBJ1-1; no reliable D call. CDR3 length equals 13 residues. V lost 3 bases and J 3 bases, leaving 7 bases between the germline ends. Germline V gene lookup returns CDR1 KGHDR and CDR2 SFDVKD. CDR3 sequence (DNA): TGTGCCACCAGTGATCGGCGGGACACTGAAGCTTTCTTT. Protein sequence: CATSDRRDTEAFF.

This chain uses TRBV28 with TRBJ1-4, with D possibly being TRBD1 (5 bases). CDR3 length: 15 amino acids. V was clipped by 2 bases and J by 7 bases, with 14 bases between them. The V gene's germline CDR1 is MDHEN and CDR2 SYDVKM. Here the CDR3 reads CASSLPQTGGEKLFF. The CDR3 DNA is TGTGCCAGCAGTTTACCCCAGACGGGGGGTGAAAAACTGTTTTTT.

The chain links TRBV11-3 to TRBJ1-1; the D is unclear. Germline loops: CDR1 SGHNT, CDR2 YENEEA. This CDR3 spans 14 amino acids. Trimming shortened V by 1 base and J by 4 bases, and 10 bases separated the two germline ends. CDR3: CASSLARLGTEAFF. CDR3 sequence (DNA): TGTGCCAGCAGCTTAGCCAGGCTGGGCACTGAAGCTTTCTTT.

This clone occurred once. This chain connects TRBV7-9 to TRBJ2-7, with 8 bases aligning to TRBD2. Germline V gives CDR1 SEHNR, CDR2 FQNEAQ (reference sequence). V lost 5 bases and J lost 4; bases outside the gene matches: 13. This CDR3 spans 16 amino acids. The CDR3, as DNA: TGTGCCAGCAGCCTGGGGGGAGCGGGAGTTTTTTACGAGCAGTACTTC. Translating gives CASSLGGAGVFYEQYF.